A single TCR beta chain is shown here with its context. The antigen is unknown. This entry comes from a study of T cells in Graves' hyperthyroidism and ophthalmopathy. Study-wide results and caveats: Ophthalmopathy and stable hyperthyroidism were told apart by a 13 V-J model.

TCR beta CDR3 regions were amplified from RNA transcripts. Primed by the HTBI set, a first-round RT-PCR was run on the TCR CDR3. TCRdb re-called the multiplex PCR reads with MiXCR, one entry per CDR3 protein. The sample includes approximately 400,000 distinct CDR3 sequences, about 14% of them seen just once. Trimming took 3 bases from V and 4 from J, leaving 7 bases between them. Germline lookup yields CDR1 LNHNV and CDR2 YYDKDF (reference sequence). The CDR3 spans 12 residues. This TCR was sampled from a young man with Graves' hyperthyroidism that later progressed to Graves' ophthalmopathy. The rearrangement links TRBV15 to TRBJ2-7, with a possible D match to TRBD1 (5 bases). The specimen sequenced was blood. The CDR3 sequence is CATSSQGYEQYF. The CDR3 DNA is TGTGCCACCAGCAGCCAGGGTTACGAGCAGTACTTC.